One sample yielded the 19 T cell receptor beta chains listed below, sequenced in a study of Graves' ophthalmopathy and Graves' hyperthyroidism (dated by TCRdb to the late 2010s). The instrument given in TCRdb is Illumina HiSeq 2000. For repertoire sequencing, the TCR beta CDR3 regions were amplified from RNA transcripts. The first round was an RT-PCR using HTBI primers with the Qiagen OneStep RT-PCR kit, and this first round was followed by a second-round multiplex PCR, then size selection and purification. Using fastp trimming at Q25 and MiXCR clonotype assembly, TCRdb reanalyzed the public sequencing data and kept in-frame beta chains. Merged by CDR3 protein, the rows form single entries marked with the most common genes and DNA. The sample data list some 380,000 distinct CDR3 sequences, and less than 20% of these were observed just once. The ten largest clones capture about 7% of the sample. The sequenced sample was peripheral blood. Source of these receptors: a young woman with stable Graves' hyperthyroidism. Donor details come from another sample of the same person, matched by shared clones.

In its sample, this clonotype was seen many times. This sequence joins TRBV9 and TRBJ2-7, with 9 bases matching TRBD1. CDR1 is SGDLS, CDR2 YYNGEE, per germline. The CDR3 is 15 amino acids. The V segment lost 4 bases and the J segment 4 bases; nucleotides outside the gene matches: 9. The CDR3 sequence: CASSPRTGEMYEQYF. The CDR3, as DNA: TGTGCCAGCAGCCCCCGGACAGGGGAGATGTACGAGCAGTACTTC.

This clonotype was counted many times. The chain recombines TRBV2 with TRBJ2-7; 9 bases line up with TRBD1. Germline loops: CDR1 SNHLY, CDR2 FYNNEI. With 11 bases clipped from V and 6 bases from J, the junction kept 8 bases outside the gene matches. The CDR3 contains 12 residues. The CDR3: CAAGTGSREQYF. CDR3 sequence (DNA): TGTGCCGCCGGGACAGGGTCGCGCGAGCAGTACTTC.

Comments on this clonotype: A single base separates this from a much larger clone, so it may be a read error. The V and J genes are TRBV6-1 and TRBJ1-1; no reliable D call. This CDR3 is 13 amino acids long. Germline CDR1 is MNHNS and CDR2 is SASEGT. V was pared by 2 bases and J by 8 bases, with 12 bases between. CDR3 in DNA: TGTGCCAGCAGTGAATGGTCAGAGATAGAAGCTTTCTTT. It specifies CASSEWSEIEAFF.

The V call is TRBV18, the J call TRBJ2-7; TRBD2 might be the D (6 bases). The CDR3 has 19 residues. Trimming left V 4 bases short and J 0 bases short, with 25 bases between. Germline-derived CDR1 and CDR2 are KGHSH and LQKENI. CDR3 in DNA: TGTGCCAGCTCACTACTTAGTACGGGGGTCTCCCTCAGCTCCTACGAGCAGTACTTC. It codes for CASSLLSTGVSLSSYEQYF.

This clonotype was detected many times. This chain connects TRBV19 to TRBJ1-5; tentative D call: TRBD1 (6 bases). The germline V gene has CDR1 LNHDA and CDR2 SQIVND (reference sequence). The CDR3 length is 16 residues. The V end was cut by 5 bases, the J end by 2 bases, with 16 bases between. The CDR3 loop reads CASSPGHQYRNQPQHF. The CDR3 coding sequence is TGTGCCAGTAGTCCGGGACACCAATACCGCAATCAGCCCCAGCATTTT.

The chain combines TRBV4-1 with TRBJ1-1; D gene uncertain. Looked up from germline, CDR1 is MGHRA and CDR2 is YSYEKL. V lost 0 bases to trimming and J lost 3 bases, with 8 bases between them. The CDR3 contains 14 residues. CDR3 in amino acids: CASSQEGEDTEAFF. The CDR3 bases are TGCGCCAGCAGCCAAGAAGGAGAAGACACTGAAGCTTTCTTT.

This clonotype has a count of ten or more. The chain carries TRBV28 and TRBJ2-7; 9 nucleotides agree with TRBD1. V lost 6 bases, J lost 5 bases, and 8 bases stayed unmatched. Germline lookup yields CDR1 MDHEN and CDR2 SYDVKM. There are 14 residues in the CDR3. The CDR3 region has the DNA TGTGCCAGCAGCCCCCGGACAGGGGCCGACGAGCAGTACTTC. Its translation: CASSPRTGADEQYF. The complete variable domain, with remaining parts taken from reference TRBV28 and TRBJ2-7, reads DVKVTQSSRYLVKRTGEKVFLECVQDMDHENMFWYRQDPGLGLRLIYFSYDVKMKEKGDIPEGYSVSREKKERFSLILESASTNQTSMYLCASSPRTGADEQYFGPGTRLTVT.

This clonotype has ten or more counts. The V call is TRBV11-2, the J call TRBJ1-1; a possible D gene is TRBD1 (5 bases). The V end was cut by 0 bases, the J end by 7 bases, with 15 bases between. Germline V gives CDR1 SGHAT, CDR2 FQNNGV. This CDR3 region has 15 residues. As DNA, the CDR3 is TGTGCCAGCAGCTTAGAAGGGGTTAGTCTGGTTGAAGCTTTCTTT. Encoded protein: CASSLEGVSLVEAFF.

In this sample, this clonotype turned up many times. The chain carries TRBV27 and TRBJ2-5; 9 bases are a match to TRBD1. CDR3 size: 14 residues. J gave up 3 bases and V 7 bases, and 6 bases lay outside the gene matches. CDR1 is MNHEY and CDR2 is SMNVEV in the germline V gene (reference sequence). The chain's CDR3 is CASTTGGREETQYF. The CDR3 DNA is TGTGCCAGCACCACAGGGGGCAGGGAAGAGACCCAGTACTTC.

The chain carries TRBV2 and TRBJ2-7; TRBD1 matches 7 bases. The CDR3 runs to 15 residues. With V trimmed by 5 bases and J by 0 bases, 7 bases remained unmatched. Germline V lookup: CDR1 SNHLY, CDR2 FYNNEI. The CDR3 nucleotides are TGTGCCAGCAGTTCGGACAGGAGAAGCTCCTACGAGCAGTACTTC. As protein: CASSSDRRSSYEQYF.

This clonotype was counted ten times or more. Since no conserved phenylalanine or tryptophan closes the CDR3, a read error is the likely cause. The rearrangement joins TRBV19 to TRBJ1-1, with TRBD1 as a possible D gene (5 bases). V lost 5 bases, J lost 3 bases, and 13 bases lay in between. The CDR3 totals 14 residues. CDR1 and CDR2 (germline): LNHDA, SQIVND (reference sequence). The CDR3 protein is CASSGDLGDTEAFL. As DNA, the CDR3 is TGTGCCAGTAGTGGGGACCTTGGCGACACTGAAGCTTTCCTT.

Many counts were recorded for this clonotype. The chain has TRBV12-3 or TRBV12-4 and TRBJ2-5; D call uncertain. There are 13 residues in the CDR3. Trimming took off 3 bases at V and 2 bases at J, with 7 bases between the two ends. CDR3 loop: CASSFLQQETQYF. Written as DNA, the CDR3 is TGTGCCAGCAGTTTTCTCCAGCAAGAGACCCAGTACTTC.

This clonotype was observed at least ten times. Germline and junction disagree at one end, which may indicate a read error. The chain employs TRBV20-1 and TRBJ1-1, with D perhaps TRBD1 (5 bases). CDR1 and CDR2 from the germline V gene are DFQATT and SNEGSKA (reference sequence). This CDR3 spans 13 amino acids. This chain's CDR3 is CSARGQGKTEAFF. For the CDR3, the DNA is TGCAGTGCCAGAGGGCAGGGTAAAACTGAAGCTTTCTTT.

This clonotype was counted ten times or more. This chain links TRBV28 with TRBJ2-6, with D perhaps matching TRBD2 (5 bases). V dropped 5 bases and J dropped 0 bases, with 8 bases sitting between them. The CDR3 is 15 residues long. The germline gives CDR1 MDHEN, CDR2 SYDVKM. The CDR3 loop is CASSPAGSGANVLTF. The CDR3 DNA reads as TGTGCCAGCAGTCCTGCGGGCTCTGGGGCCAACGTCCTGACTTTC.

The sample holds many counts of this clonotype. This sequence joins TRBV2 and TRBJ1-5, with 8 bases fitting TRBD1. The CDR3 contains 13 residues. Germline CDR1 reads SNHLY; CDR2 reads FYNNEI. V dropped 5 bases and J dropped 7; count of bases not matched to a gene: 4. CDR3 nucleotide sequence: TGTGCCAGCAGTCCAGGGGGCTTGCAGCCCCAGCATTTT. This sequence encodes CASSPGGLQPQHF.

This clonotype has more than one count but fewer than ten. V gene TRBV7-9 combines with J gene TRBJ2-6; D gene ambiguous. This CDR3 spans 15 amino acids. Germline CDR1 is SEHNR and CDR2 is FQNEAQ (reference sequence). The ends were cut back, 0 bases at V and 4 bases at J, with 7 bases in the middle. The DNA of the CDR3 is TGTGCCAGCAGCTTAGCAGGGTTCGGGGCCAACGTCCTGACTTTC. Translating it yields CASSLAGFGANVLTF. Filled out from reference TRBV7-9 and TRBJ2-6, the complete variable domain reads DTGVSQNPRHKITKRGQNVTFRCDPISEHNRLYWYRQTLGQGPEFLTYFQNEAQLEKSRLLSDRFSAERPKGSFSTLEIQRTEQGDSAMYLCASSLAGFGANVLTFGAGSRLTVL.

This clonotype was detected many times. The V and J genes are TRBV7-9 and TRBJ1-1; D call uncertain. Germline V gene sequence: CDR1 SEHNR, CDR2 FQNEAQ (reference sequence). Trimming removed 6 bases from V and 11 bases from J, with 16 bases in between. The CDR3 is 12 amino acids. CDR3 region: CASRNRSLRAFF. The CDR3 nucleotides are TGTGCCAGCAGGAACCGATCACTGAGGGCTTTCTTT.

The sample holds many counts of this clonotype. This chain joins TRBV6-5 and TRBJ1-1; D perhaps matches TRBD1 (5 bases). Trimming removed 2 bases from V and 1 base from J, with 14 bases in between. The CDR3 has 16 amino acids. Germline-derived CDR1 and CDR2 are MNHEY and SVGAGI. CDR3 in DNA: TGTGCCAGCAGTTACGGAAATAGTAGGGGGAACACTGAAGCTTTCTTT. It codes for CASSYGNSRGNTEAFF.

This clonotype has ten or more counts. The V call is TRBV20-1, the J call TRBJ2-4; D is possibly TRBD2 (7 bases). In germline, CDR1 is DFQATT, CDR2 SNEGSKA (reference sequence). The V end was cut by 6 bases, the J end by 8 bases, with 26 bases between. CDR3 length: 16 residues. The CDR3 reads CSAIKLTGTTGYIQYF. CDR3 bases: TGCAGTGCCATTAAGCTCACCGGGACTACAGGGTACATTCAGTACTTC.